The sequence of this T cell receptor (beta chain) was determined in a study of blood T cell repertoires in COVID-19. Study-level background: T cells, B-cell-depleted T cells, or PBMCs supplied cDNA or gDNA.

This clone appeared a single time. This CDR3 is also generated by other DNA sequences in the sample. The CDR3 extends over 13 amino acids. Per the germline V gene, CDR1 is GTSNPN and CDR2 is SVGIG (reference sequence). V was cut by 0 bases and J by 1 base, with 6 bases left in between. The table came from immunoSEQ multiplex PCR; TCRdb's copy has only in-frame clones and leaves some out. Among about 210,000 clones listed, 92% were seen once. The sequenced material came from peripheral blood. The clonotype comes from a young man with acute or convalescent COVID-19. V usage is TRBV30 and J usage is TRBJ1-1; D not certain. CDR3 nucleotides: TGTGCCTGGAGTGTACAAGAGAACACTGAAGCTTTCTTT. Translated: CAWSVQENTEAFF. The whole variable domain, filled in from reference TRBV30 and TRBJ1-1, reads SQTIHQWPATLVQPVGSPLSLECTVEGTSNPNLYWYRQAAGRGLQLLFYSVGIGQISSEVPQNLSASRPQDRQFILSSKKLLLSDSGFYLCAWSVQENTEAFFGQGTRLTVV.